The clone carrying this T cell receptor (beta chain) was counted ten times or more. The antigen is not known. This sample was included in a study of human T cells and chemical hapten exposure. General observations from the study: The donors suffered from alopecia, so their immune response may not match that of healthy people.

Germline V lookup: CDR1 DFQATT, CDR2 SNEGSKA (reference sequence). V lost 3 bases and J lost 3, with 7 bases in between. The CDR3 has 12 amino acids. Time point defined: patch test 1, 2 weeks after DPC sensitization. The treatment is: therapeutic diphenylcyclopropenone sensitization with weekly scalp DPC. Prior to application of each patch test, blood was drawn. Each donor was an alopecia patient between 18 and 70 years of age who qualified for DPC. The library labeled individual cDNA molecules by adding unique molecular identifiers to them. TCRdb reanalysed the RACE reads using MiXCR and keeps one entry per CDR3 protein. The sample lists approximately 80,000 distinct CDR3 sequences, over 6% occurring once.

The sample was whole blood, taken in connection with sensitization to the hapten diphenylcyclopropenone (DPC). The V call is TRBV20-1, the J call TRBJ2-3; D is uncertain. The TCR comes from a woman under 40 with alopecia areata. Some clones in this sample may be carry-over from other donors' samples. Here the CDR3 reads CSASQGTDTQYF. DNA of the CDR3: TGCAGTGCTAGCCAAGGGACAGATACGCAGTATTTT.